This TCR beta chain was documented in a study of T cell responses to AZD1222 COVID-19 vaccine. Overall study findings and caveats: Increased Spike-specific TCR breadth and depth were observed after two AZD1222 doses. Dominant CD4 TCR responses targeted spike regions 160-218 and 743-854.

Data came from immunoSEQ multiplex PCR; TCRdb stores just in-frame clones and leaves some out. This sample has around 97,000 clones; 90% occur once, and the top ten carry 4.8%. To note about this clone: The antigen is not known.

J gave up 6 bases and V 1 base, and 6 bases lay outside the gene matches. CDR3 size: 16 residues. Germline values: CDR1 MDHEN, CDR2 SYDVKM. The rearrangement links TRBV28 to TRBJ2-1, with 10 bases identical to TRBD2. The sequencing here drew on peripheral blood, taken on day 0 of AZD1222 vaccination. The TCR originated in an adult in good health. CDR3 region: CASSLFQRGGINEQFF. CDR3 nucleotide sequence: TGTGCCAGCAGTTTATTCCAGCGGGGGGGCATCAATGAGCAGTTCTTC.